The clone carrying this T cell receptor (beta chain) was picked up a small number of times. What it binds is not known. The data were taken from a study of a mutant IDH1 vaccine in newly diagnosed glioma. Across the whole study: Scheduled for weeks 1, 3, 5, 7, 11, 15, 19 and 23, eight vaccinations were given to patients.

Sequenced by immunoSEQ multiplex PCR; TCRdb stores in-frame clones only, minus some. The repertoire holds 35,000 to 40,000 clones, with about four fifths as singletons. The ends lost 5 bases at V and 9 bases at J; junction bases unmatched: 21. Germline V lookup: CDR1 SEHNR, CDR2 FQNEAQ (reference sequence). The CDR3 contains 18 residues. The time point was: week 11, during vaccination. The investigators gave 300 ug of mutant IDH1 20-mer peptide in each vaccine dose, together with topical imiquimod. The chain recombines TRBV7-9 with TRBJ2-1; 8 bases fit TRBD1. This TCR came from a man in his forties with glioma. Material: PBMCs, obtained from a glioma patient whose treatment included an IDH1 peptide vaccine. As DNA, the CDR3 is TGTGCCAGCAGCCGATTCTCCGGGACAGGTCTTAGGGCGGTTGAGCAGTTCTTC. Its translation is CASSRFSGTGLRAVEQFF.